This T cell receptor beta chain stems from a study of cytomegalovirus exposure and HLA in healthy donors. J was trimmed by 3 bases and V by 7 bases; bases with no gene match: 12. CDR3 length equals 16 residues. Germline lookup yields CDR1 MDHEN and CDR2 SYDVKM. As regards this clone: Its matching antigen is unknown.

It was with 60 Vbeta and 13 Jbeta primers that the PCR ran. TCRdb's table, derived via immunoSEQ multiplex PCR, lists solely in-frame clones and lacks some. The sample carries 100,000 to 120,000 clones, less than 85% recorded once. Study outcomes and limitations: Among the CMV-associated chains, a few were confirmed in vitro as specific for CMV antigens.

The sequencing sample was made of PBMCs. The chain links TRBV28 to TRBJ1-5, with 7 nucleotides matching TRBD1. The origin of this receptor is a young man in good health and CMV-seropositive. CDR3 sequence reads: CASTARWRGPNQPQHF. The CDR3 DNA follows: TGTGCCAGCACCGCCCGGTGGAGGGGGCCCAATCAGCCCCAGCATTTT.